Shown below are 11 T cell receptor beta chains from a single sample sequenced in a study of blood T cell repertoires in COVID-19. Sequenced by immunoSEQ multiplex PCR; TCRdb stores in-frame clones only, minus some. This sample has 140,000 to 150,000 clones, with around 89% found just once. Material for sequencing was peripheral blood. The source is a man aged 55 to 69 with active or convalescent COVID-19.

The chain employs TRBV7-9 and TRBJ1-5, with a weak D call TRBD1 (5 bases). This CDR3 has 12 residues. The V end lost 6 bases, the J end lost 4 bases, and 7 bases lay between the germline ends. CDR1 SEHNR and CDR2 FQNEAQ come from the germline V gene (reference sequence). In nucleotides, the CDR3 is TGTGCCAGCAGTGGACAAAATCAGCCCCAGCATTTT. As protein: CASSGQNQPQHF.

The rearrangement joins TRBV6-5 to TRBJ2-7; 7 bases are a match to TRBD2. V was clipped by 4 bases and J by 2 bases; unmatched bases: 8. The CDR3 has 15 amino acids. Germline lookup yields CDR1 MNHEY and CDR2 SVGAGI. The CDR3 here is CASSSGGSFPYEQYF. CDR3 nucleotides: TGTGCCAGCAGTTCAGGCGGGAGCTTCCCCTACGAGCAGTACTTC.

This chain's CDR3 is CASSSTIGNTIYF. CDR3 nucleotides: TGTGCCAGCAGCAGCACGATCGGAAACACCATATATTTT. This rearrangement joins TRBV5-8 to TRBJ1-3; no clear D gene. Germline V gene lookup returns CDR1 SGHTS and CDR2 YDEGEE. Trimming cost V 4 bases and J 4 bases, with 9 bases left between them. The CDR3 covers 13 residues.

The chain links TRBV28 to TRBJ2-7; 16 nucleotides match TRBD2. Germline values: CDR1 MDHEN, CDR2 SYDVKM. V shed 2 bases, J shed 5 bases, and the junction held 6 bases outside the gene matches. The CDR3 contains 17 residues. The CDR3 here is CASSLRGLAGGKDEQYF. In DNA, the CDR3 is TGTGCCAGCAGTTTACGGGGACTAGCGGGAGGGAAGGACGAGCAGTACTTC.

The CDR3: CASSQEGKRGYTEAFF. For the CDR3, the DNA is TGCGCCAGCAGCCAAGAAGGAAAACGGGGTTACACTGAAGCTTTCTTT. The rearrangement links TRBV4-1 to TRBJ1-1; D gene uncertain. The germline V and J ends were trimmed by 0 bases and 3 bases, with 14 bases remaining between them. This CDR3 region has 16 residues. Germline CDR1 reads MGHRA; CDR2 reads YSYEKL.

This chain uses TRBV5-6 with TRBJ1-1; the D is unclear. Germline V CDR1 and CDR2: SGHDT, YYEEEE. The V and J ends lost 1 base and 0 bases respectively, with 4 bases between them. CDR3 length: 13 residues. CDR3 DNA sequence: TGTGCCAGCAGCTTGTGGCTGAACACTGAAGCTTTCTTT. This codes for CASSLWLNTEAFF.

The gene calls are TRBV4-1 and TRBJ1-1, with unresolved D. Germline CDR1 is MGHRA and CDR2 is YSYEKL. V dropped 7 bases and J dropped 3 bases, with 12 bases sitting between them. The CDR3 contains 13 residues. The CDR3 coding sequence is TGCGCCAGCACGCGAGGTGGAGACACTGAAGCTTTCTTT. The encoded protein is CASTRGGDTEAFF.

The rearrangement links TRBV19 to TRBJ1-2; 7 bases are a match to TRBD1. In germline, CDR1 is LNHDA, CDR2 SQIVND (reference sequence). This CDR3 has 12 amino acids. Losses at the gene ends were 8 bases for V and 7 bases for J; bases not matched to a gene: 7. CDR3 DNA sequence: TGTGCCAGTCGGACAGGCCCTCGTGGCTACACCTTC. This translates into CASRTGPRGYTF.

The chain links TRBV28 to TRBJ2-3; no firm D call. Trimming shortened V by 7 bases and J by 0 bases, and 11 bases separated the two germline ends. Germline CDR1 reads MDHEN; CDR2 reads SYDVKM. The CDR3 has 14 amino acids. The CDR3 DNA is TGTGCCAGCACCCCCGCACTTAGCACAGATACGCAGTATTTT. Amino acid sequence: CASTPALSTDTQYF.

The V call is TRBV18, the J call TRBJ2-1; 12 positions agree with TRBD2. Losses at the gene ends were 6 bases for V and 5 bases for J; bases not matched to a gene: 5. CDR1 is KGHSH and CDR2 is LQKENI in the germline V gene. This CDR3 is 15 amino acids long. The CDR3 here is CASSPSGGAHNEQFF. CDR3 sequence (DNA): TGTGCCAGCTCGCCTAGCGGGGGGGCACACAATGAGCAGTTCTTC.

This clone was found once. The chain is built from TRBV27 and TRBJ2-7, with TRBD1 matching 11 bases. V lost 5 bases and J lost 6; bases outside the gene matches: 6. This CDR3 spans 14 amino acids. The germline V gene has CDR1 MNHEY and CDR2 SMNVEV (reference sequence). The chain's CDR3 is CASSRTGGLFEQYF. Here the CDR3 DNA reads TGTGCCAGCAGTAGGACAGGGGGCTTATTCGAGCAGTACTTC.